These 18 T cell receptor beta chains originate from one sample sequenced in a study of Ad26.COV2.S vaccination and SARS-CoV-2 variants. TCRdb's table, derived via immunoSEQ multiplex PCR, lists solely in-frame clones and lacks some. The profile covers about 320,000 clones, with approximately 86% appearing a single time and 2% to 2.5% taken by the ten largest. Treatment here: about 20 received Ad26.COV2.S at low or high dose, single or two shots; roughly 5 received placebo; per-sample allocation not given. Material that was analyzed had been drawn on day 63 after the first vaccine or placebo injection. The specimen comprised peripheral blood, sampled in a trial of Ad26.COV2.S vaccine versus placebo. These receptors all stem from a person aged 18-60 years who received the Ad26.COV2.S COVID-19 vaccine or a placebo.

CDR3 DNA: TGTGCCAGCAGCTTGGGACAGAACGAGCAGTACTTC. Amino acids: CASSLGQNEQYF. The chain has TRBV5-6 and TRBJ2-7, with D possibly TRBD1 on 5 matching bases. Trimming removed 0 bases from V and 5 bases from J, with 6 bases in between. CDR1 SGHDT and CDR2 YYEEEE come from the germline V gene. This CDR3 contains 12 residues.

This chain joins TRBV4-1 and TRBJ2-1, with 7 bases lining up with TRBD2. J was trimmed by 9 bases and V by 4 bases; bases with no gene match: 15. Germline CDR1 MGHRA, CDR2 YSYEKL. The CDR3 has 16 residues. CDR3 DNA sequence: TGCGCCAGCAGCCCGCTGAACAGCGGCGGGGGTCCTGAGCAGTTCTTC. Its translation is CASSPLNSGGGPEQFF.

The chain recombines TRBV23-1 with TRBJ2-7; 10 positions match TRBD2. TRBV23-1 is given ORF status, its function remaining uncertain. J gave up 3 bases and V 6 bases, and 5 bases lay outside the gene matches. This CDR3 region has 14 residues. CDR3 amino acids: CASSPLAGVYEQYF. The DNA for the CDR3 is TGCGCCAGCAGCCCGCTAGCGGGAGTCTACGAGCAGTACTTC.

The V and J genes are TRBV6-6 and TRBJ2-7; possible D gene TRBD1, 6 bases. The CDR3 extends over 13 amino acids. From germline, CDR1 is MNHNY and CDR2 SVGAGI (reference sequence). Trimming took 5 bases from V and 7 from J, leaving 15 bases between them. The CDR3 loop is CASSPTQGNEQYF. Here the CDR3 DNA reads TGTGCCAGCAGTCCGACACAGGGAAATGAGCAGTACTTC.

The chain recombines TRBV7-3 with TRBJ2-1; TRBD2 matches 15 bases. V was pared by 5 bases and J by 4 bases, with 15 bases of the junction left unmatched. Looked up from germline, CDR1 is SGHTA and CDR2 is FQGTGA. There are 20 residues in the CDR3. Here the CDR3 DNA reads TGTGCCAGCAGCCCGCGCCCGGGACTAGCGGGGGGAACACAGTACAATGAGCAGTTCTTC. This gives the protein CASSPRPGLAGGTQYNEQFF.

This chain connects TRBV28 to TRBJ2-2; D remains ambiguous. The CDR3 runs to 17 residues. V shed 6 bases and J shed 2 bases, with 19 bases lying between them. In germline, CDR1 is MDHEN, CDR2 SYDVKM. The CDR3 DNA sequence: TGTGCCAGCAGCCCTAAGGGTTTGGTCGGTAACACCGGGGAGCTGTTTTTT. Translation: CASSPKGLVGNTGELFF.

This chain joins TRBV7-9 and TRBJ2-3, with TRBD2 identical over 12 bases. From germline, CDR1 is SEHNR and CDR2 FQNEAQ (reference sequence). The ends lost 1 base at V and 4 bases at J; junction bases unmatched: 6. The CDR3 consists of 17 residues. The CDR3 sequence is CASSLGASGGAADTQYF. Here the CDR3 DNA reads TGTGCCAGCAGCTTAGGGGCTAGCGGGGGGGCCGCAGATACGCAGTATTTT.

V and J are TRBV6-5 and TRBJ2-7; perhaps TRBD1 as D (6 bases). Trimming took off 1 base at V and 2 bases at J, with 9 bases between the two ends. Germline assignment: CDR1 MNHEY and CDR2 SVGAGI. The CDR3 is made up of 14 amino acids. Here the CDR3 DNA reads TGTGCCAGCAGTTACTTTGGACAGACCTACGAGCAGTACTTC. Translated: CASSYFGQTYEQYF.

This chain joins TRBV9 and TRBJ2-7, with 9 bases identical to TRBD1. With V trimmed by 0 bases and J by 5 bases, 12 bases remained unmatched. The CDR3 loop spans 17 amino acids. Germline V gene lookup returns CDR1 SGDLS and CDR2 YYNGEE. CDR3: CASSVGGLTGGKNEQYF. As DNA, the CDR3 is TGTGCCAGCAGCGTAGGGGGATTGACAGGGGGAAAAAACGAGCAGTACTTC.

The rearrangement joins TRBV5-1 to TRBJ1-2, with D unclear. The V end was cut by 0 bases, the J end by 6 bases, with 9 bases between. Germline CDR1 reads SGHRS; CDR2 reads YFSETQ. The CDR3 covers 13 residues. CDR3 sequence reads: CASSLGQVDGYTF. CDR3 DNA: TGCGCCAGCAGCTTGGGGCAGGTAGATGGCTACACCTTC.

The rearrangement joins TRBV7-9 to TRBJ2-3; D call uncertain. Germline V gene data show CDR1 as SEHNR and CDR2 as FQNEAQ (reference sequence). Trimming removed 5 bases at V and 8 bases at J, with 11 bases between. The CDR3 runs 12 residues. DNA for the CDR3: TGTGCCAGCAGCCCCGCCGAAGGTACGCAGTATTTT. Protein product: CASSPAEGTQYF.

J is TRBJ2-2 and V is TRBV4-1; D uncertain. Trimming stripped 1 base from V and 6 bases from J, with 9 bases between. Germline CDR1 MGHRA, CDR2 YSYEKL. The CDR3 has 14 residues. CDR3 sequence reads: CASSQVPSPGELFF. CDR3 sequence (DNA): TGCGCCAGCAGCCAAGTACCGTCTCCCGGGGAGCTGTTTTTT.

The chain joins TRBV5-6 to TRBJ1-1; possibly TRBD1 for D (6 bases). Germline lookup yields CDR1 SGHDT and CDR2 YYEEEE. V was cut by 9 bases and J by 0 bases, with 12 bases left in between. The CDR3 spans 13 residues. The CDR3 reads CATGDALNTEAFF. The CDR3 DNA reads as TGTGCCACAGGGGACGCCCTGAACACTGAAGCTTTCTTT. The full variable domain, with the rest looked up from reference TRBV5-6 and TRBJ1-1, is DAGVTQSPTHLIKTRGQQVTLRCSPKSGHDTVSWYQQALGQGPQFIFQYYEEEERQRGNFPDRFSGHQFPNYSSELNVNALLLGDSALYLCATGDALNTEAFFGQGTRLTVV.

This rearrangement joins TRBV3-1 (or the pseudogene TRBV3-2) to TRBJ1-2; D is ambiguous. There are 16 residues in the CDR3. The germline CDR1 and CDR2 sequences are LGHDT and YNNKEL (reference sequence). Trimming took 2 bases from V and 0 from J, leaving 13 bases between them. The CDR3 DNA reads as TGTGCCAGCAGCCAATCCCAGGCTAAGGCTAACTATGGCTACACCTTC. It specifies CASSQSQAKANYGYTF.

The chain links TRBV2 to TRBJ2-3, with 7 bases lining up with TRBD2. The CDR3 covers 14 residues. In germline, CDR1 is SNHLY, CDR2 FYNNEI. With V trimmed by 6 bases and J by 2 bases, 5 bases remained unmatched. The CDR3 DNA is TGTGCCAGCAGGGGGGGGGTTAACACAGATACGCAGTATTTT. Its protein product is CASRGGVNTDTQYF.

The chain is built from TRBV28 and TRBJ1-2; 7 nucleotides match TRBD1. Germline trimming cut 7 bases from V and 8 bases from J; bases unmatched to any gene: 10. The CDR3 spans 13 residues. Per the germline V gene, CDR1 is MDHEN and CDR2 is SYDVKM. This CDR3 reads CASTKNPGQGYTF. The CDR3 DNA sequence: TGTGCCAGCACTAAGAACCCGGGACAGGGCTACACCTTC.

In its sample, this clone was seen a few times. The rearrangement links TRBV28 to TRBJ2-6; D call uncertain. Germline CDR1 is MDHEN and CDR2 is SYDVKM. Trimming pared 3 bases from V and 2 bases from J, leaving 2 bases between. This CDR3 has 13 amino acids. As DNA, the CDR3 is TGTGCCAGCAGTTTTACTGGGGCCAACGTCCTGACTTTC. Its translation: CASSFTGANVLTF.

This chain connects TRBV4-2 to TRBJ2-5, with 12 bases fitting TRBD2. The junction had 12 bases not matched to a gene; V was cut back by 2 bases and J by 5 bases. Germline CDR1 is LGHNA and CDR2 is YNFKEQ. The CDR3 is 18 amino acids. The CDR3 loop reads CASSQQVTSGGGWETQYF. CDR3 DNA: TGTGCCAGCAGCCAACAGGTGACTAGCGGGGGAGGCTGGGAGACCCAGTACTTC.